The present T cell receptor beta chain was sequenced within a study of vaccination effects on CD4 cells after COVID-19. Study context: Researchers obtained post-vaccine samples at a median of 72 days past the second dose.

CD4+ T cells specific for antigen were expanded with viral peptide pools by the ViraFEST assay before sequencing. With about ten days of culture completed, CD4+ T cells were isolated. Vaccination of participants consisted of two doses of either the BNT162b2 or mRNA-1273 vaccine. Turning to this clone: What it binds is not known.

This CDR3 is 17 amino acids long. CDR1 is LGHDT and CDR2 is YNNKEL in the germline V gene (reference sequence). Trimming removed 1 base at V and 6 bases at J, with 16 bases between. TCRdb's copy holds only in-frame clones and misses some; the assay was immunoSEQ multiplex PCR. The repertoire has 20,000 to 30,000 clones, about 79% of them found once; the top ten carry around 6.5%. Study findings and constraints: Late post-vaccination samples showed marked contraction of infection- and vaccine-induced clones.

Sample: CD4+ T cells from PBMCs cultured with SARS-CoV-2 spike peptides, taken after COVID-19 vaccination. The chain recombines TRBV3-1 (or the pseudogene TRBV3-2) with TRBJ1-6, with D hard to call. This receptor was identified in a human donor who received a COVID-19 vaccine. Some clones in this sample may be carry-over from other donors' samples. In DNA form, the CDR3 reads TGTGCCAGCAGCCAAGGTTCGGGGTTCGGGTTTAATTCACCCCTCCACTTT. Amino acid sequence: CASSQGSGFGFNSPLHF.